The sequence of this T cell receptor (beta chain) was determined in a study of shared clonotypes between healthy human individuals. General study points: Clonotype sharing among donors was thought likely to change with sequencing depth. Among non-shared clonotypes, generation probabilities were lower than among those shared by all four donors.

Notes on this clone: Its antigen is not identified.

CDR3 length: 16 residues. The table came from immunoSEQ multiplex PCR; TCRdb's copy has only in-frame clones and leaves some out. The sample contains roughly 2,500,000 clones, roughly 93% of which appear only once. The chain links TRBV21-1 to TRBJ2-7; the D call TRBD1 from the table was never checked on the DNA. TRBV21-1 is a documented pseudogene. This clonotype was obtained from a man aged 18 to 35 in good health. Some clones in this sample may be carry-over from other donors' samples. Sequencing used naive CD4+ T cells from PBMCs. Subset reported: CD45RA+ positively selected. DNA of the CDR3: TGTGCCAGCAGCAACGGGACAGGGGCTACCAGGGACGAGCAGTACTTC. This gives the protein CASSNGTGATRDEQYF.